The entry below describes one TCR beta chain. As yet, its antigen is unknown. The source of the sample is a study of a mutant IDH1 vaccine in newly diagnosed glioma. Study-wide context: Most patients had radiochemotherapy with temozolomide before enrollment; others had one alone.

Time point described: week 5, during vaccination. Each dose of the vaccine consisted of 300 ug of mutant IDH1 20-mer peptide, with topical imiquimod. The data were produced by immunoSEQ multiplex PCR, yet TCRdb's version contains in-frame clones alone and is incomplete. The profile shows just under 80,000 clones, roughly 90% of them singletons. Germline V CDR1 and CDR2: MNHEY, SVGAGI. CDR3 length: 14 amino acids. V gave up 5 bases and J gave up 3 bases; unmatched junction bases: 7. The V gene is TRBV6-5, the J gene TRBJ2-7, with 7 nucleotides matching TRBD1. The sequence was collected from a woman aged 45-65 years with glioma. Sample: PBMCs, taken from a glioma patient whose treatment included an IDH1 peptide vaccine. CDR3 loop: CASSNRDSRYEQYF. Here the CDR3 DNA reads TGTGCCAGCAGTAACCGGGACAGTCGCTACGAGCAGTACTTC.